These 26 T cell receptor beta chains share one sample of origin, sequenced in a study of cytomegalovirus exposure and HLA in healthy donors. TCRdb's table, derived via immunoSEQ multiplex PCR, lists solely in-frame clones and lacks some. The sample holds roughly 350,000 clones, about nine tenths seen once. Sequencing input: PBMCs. The receptors come from a woman in her late teens or twenties in good health and CMV-seronegative.

The CDR3: CASSILPGREVAQYF. In DNA, the CDR3 is TGTGCCAGCAGCATACTTCCGGGGCGGGAAGTGGCGCAGTATTTT. The chain recombines TRBV7-2 with TRBJ2-3; weak D call: TRBD2 (6 bases). The CDR3 has 15 residues. Trimming took 5 bases from V and 10 from J, leaving 22 bases between them. Germline V gene lookup returns CDR1 SGHTA and CDR2 FQGNSA. The complete variable domain, with remaining parts taken from reference TRBV7-2 and TRBJ2-3, reads GAGVSQSPSNKVTEKGKDVELRCDPISGHTALYWYRQSLGQGLEFLIYFQGNSAPDKSGLPSDRFSAERTGGSVSTLTIQRTQQEDSAVYLCASSILPGREVAQYFGPGTRLTVL.

This chain connects TRBV4-1 to TRBJ1-5, with 7 bases lining up with TRBD1. CDR1 and CDR2 (germline): MGHRA, YSYEKL. With 0 bases clipped from V and 10 bases from J, the junction kept 3 bases outside the gene matches. CDR3 length: 13 residues. CDR3 sequence reads: CASSQEDRVPQHF. CDR3 coding DNA: TGCGCCAGCAGCCAAGAAGACAGGGTACCCCAGCATTTT.

This rearrangement joins TRBV6-6 to TRBJ2-1, with a possible D match to TRBD2 (6 bases). The CDR3 contains 16 residues. Deletions cut 6 bases from V and 9 bases from J, with 24 bases between. The germline V gene encodes CDR1 MNHNY and CDR2 SVGAGI (reference sequence). CDR3 sequence: CASSVSLAEVGLEQFF. The DNA of the CDR3 is TGTGCCAGCAGCGTCTCATTAGCGGAGGTCGGGCTTGAGCAGTTCTTC.

The rearrangement uses TRBV6-5 and TRBJ2-5, with 9 positions matching TRBD1. Germline CDR1 MNHEY, CDR2 SVGAGI. This CDR3 has 15 residues. The V segment lost 5 bases and the J segment 1 base; nucleotides outside the gene matches: 5. CDR3 in DNA: TGTGCCAGCAGTGCGGACAGGGGAACCCAAGAGACCCAGTACTTC. Translation gives CASSADRGTQETQYF.

This clone was observed a single time. The gene calls are TRBV7-3 and TRBJ2-7; a weak D match, TRBD1 (5 bases). The V end was cut by 0 bases, the J end by 6 bases, with 15 bases between. This CDR3 spans 15 amino acids. The germline gives CDR1 SGHTA, CDR2 FQGTGA. The CDR3 coding sequence is TGTGCCAGCAGCTTAACGGGCAGGGAAGATGGCGAGCAGTACTTC. Its protein product is CASSLTGREDGEQYF.

This chain joins TRBV10-3 and TRBJ2-7; possibly TRBD2 for D (5 bases). Per germline, CDR1 ENHRY and CDR2 SYGVKD. Between the trimmed V and J ends, which lost 4 bases and 2 bases, there was a span of 6 bases. The CDR3 has 12 residues. Written as DNA, the CDR3 is TGTGCCATCAGTGCCGGGACCTACGAGCAGTACTTC. Translating it yields CAISAGTYEQYF.

This clone was observed a single time. The rearrangement joins TRBV12-5 to TRBJ2-5, with TRBD2 identical over 9 bases. CDR3 length: 15 residues. The germline gives CDR1 LGHNT, CDR2 FRNRAP. The J segment lost 6 bases and the V segment lost 1 base, leaving 6 bases of the junction unmatched. In nucleotides, the CDR3 is TGTGCTAGTGGTTTGGGGGCTAGCGGGACCCAGACCCAGTACTTC. It codes for CASGLGASGTQTQYF.

The table lists this clone with a count of one. The chain combines TRBV28 with TRBJ1-2, with 9 bases lining up with TRBD1. This CDR3 contains 15 residues. Germline V lookup: CDR1 MDHEN, CDR2 SYDVKM. V dropped 4 bases and J dropped 8; count of bases not matched to a gene: 11. The CDR3, as DNA: TGTGCCAGCAGTTCCTACGGGACAGGGAAAGGGGGCTACACCTTC. Protein product: CASSSYGTGKGGYTF.

This clone was detected a few times. The gene calls are TRBV7-3 and TRBJ2-2; TRBD1 matches at 7 bases. From germline, CDR1 is SGHTA and CDR2 FQGTGA. The V and J ends lost 5 bases and 4 bases, in that order; junction bases with no gene match: 7. This CDR3 contains 15 residues. The CDR3 region is CASSRGGGGTGELFF. The CDR3 DNA follows: TGTGCCAGCAGCCGAGGGGGCGGTGGCACCGGGGAGCTGTTTTTT.

The chain combines TRBV2 with TRBJ1-5, with D possibly matching TRBD1 (6 bases). Between the trimmed V and J ends, which lost 7 bases and 6 bases, there was a span of 19 bases. CDR1 and CDR2 from the germline V gene are SNHLY and FYNNEI. This CDR3 is built from 15 residues. The CDR3 sequence is CASTLGGGHGQPQHF. For the CDR3, the DNA is TGTGCCAGCACCCTAGGGGGGGGGCACGGTCAGCCCCAGCATTTT.

This chain uses TRBV6-5 with TRBJ1-1; D not resolved. V was cut by 2 bases and J by 6 bases, with 10 bases left in between. CDR1 MNHEY and CDR2 SVGAGI come from the germline V gene. The CDR3 covers 13 residues. The CDR3 reads CASSYVYRSEAFF. CDR3 in DNA: TGTGCCAGCAGTTACGTTTATCGGTCTGAAGCTTTCTTT.

The chain joins TRBV7-8 to TRBJ2-2, with TRBD2 matching over 8 bases. CDR1 SGHVS and CDR2 FQNEAQ come from the germline V gene. The CDR3 spans 17 residues. Trimming removed 5 bases from V and 0 bases from J; junction bases left unmatched: 8. The CDR3 sequence is CASSPLADPSNTGELFF. The DNA for the CDR3 is TGTGCCAGCAGCCCACTAGCGGACCCCTCGAACACCGGGGAGCTGTTTTTT.

This clone came up once. The chain employs TRBV7-9 and TRBJ2-1; D possibly corresponds to TRBD2 (6 bases). The CDR3 has 14 amino acids. Germline V CDR1 and CDR2: SEHNR, FQNEAQ (reference sequence). Trimming stripped 8 bases from V and 6 bases from J, with 17 bases between. The CDR3: CASCLGGSVNEQFF. Written as DNA, the CDR3 is TGTGCCAGCTGCCTTGGAGGGTCAGTCAATGAGCAGTTCTTC.

The V call is TRBV9, the J call TRBJ1-4; no definite D call. The CDR3 is 15 amino acids. V lost 4 bases to trimming and J lost 3 bases, with 13 bases between them. Germline V gene lookup returns CDR1 SGDLS and CDR2 YYNGEE. The CDR3 DNA reads TGTGCCAGCAGCCCGGTGGGTGAGGCTAATGAAAAACTGTTTTTT. Translating gives CASSPVGEANEKLFF.

J is TRBJ2-7 and V is TRBV4-1, with 10 bases that match TRBD1. The CDR3 totals 19 residues. V dropped 0 bases and J dropped 1; count of bases not matched to a gene: 12. Germline V gene sequence: CDR1 MGHRA, CDR2 YSYEKL. In DNA, the CDR3 is TGCGCCAGCAGCCAAGATTCCTTAGGGGGACAGGGGATTTCCTACGAGCAGTACTTC. This sequence encodes CASSQDSLGGQGISYEQYF.

V usage is TRBV6-1 and J usage is TRBJ2-7; TRBD2 is a possible D gene (5 bases). The CDR3 extends over 13 amino acids. The germline V and J ends were trimmed by 2 bases and 0 bases, with 5 bases remaining between them. Germline V gives CDR1 MNHNS, CDR2 SASEGT. This CDR3 is CASSESGSYEQYF. CDR3 bases: TGTGCCAGCAGTGAAAGCGGCTCCTACGAGCAGTACTTC.

This chain links TRBV6-6 with TRBJ1-2; no firm D call. Germline V gene sequence: CDR1 MNHNY, CDR2 SVGAGI (reference sequence). CDR3 length: 14 amino acids. The germline V and J ends were trimmed by 0 bases and 4 bases, with 9 bases remaining between them. CDR3 residues: CASSYSGSRYGYTF. The CDR3 bases are TGTGCCAGCAGTTACTCGGGCAGCCGCTATGGCTACACCTTC.

The DNA of the CDR3 is TGTGCCATCAGGGGGAGGGACAGGGGTTCACACGAGCAGTACTTC. Translation gives CAIRGRDRGSHEQYF. The V gene is TRBV10-3, the J gene TRBJ2-7, with 10 bases fitting TRBD1. The ends lost 6 bases at V and 5 bases at J; junction bases unmatched: 10. The CDR3 runs to 15 residues. Looked up from germline, CDR1 is ENHRY and CDR2 is SYGVKD.

This chain uses TRBV14 with TRBJ1-5; maybe TRBD1 (5 bases). Germline V gives CDR1 SGHDN, CDR2 FVKESK. There are 12 residues in the CDR3. The CDR3 region has the DNA TGTACTGCGTACAGGTTCAATCAGCCCCAGCATTTT. Residues: CTAYRFNQPQHF.

The V call is TRBV28, the J call TRBJ1-3; 12 bases match TRBD1. The CDR3 covers 15 residues. The trim removed 6 bases at V and 8 bases at J, leaving 8 bases unmatched. In germline, CDR1 is MDHEN, CDR2 SYDVKM. The CDR3 protein is CASSVGQGALDTIYF. The CDR3 nucleotides read TGTGCCAGCAGCGTGGGACAGGGGGCTCTTGACACCATATATTTT.

The rearrangement joins TRBV27 to TRBJ2-7; D may be TRBD1 (5 bases). This CDR3 is 14 amino acids long. The germline V and J ends were trimmed by 9 bases and 0 bases, with 15 bases remaining between them. The germline V gene has CDR1 MNHEY and CDR2 SMNVEV (reference sequence). CDR3 DNA: TGTGCCAGTTCCCGACAGATTCACTCCTACGAGCAGTACTTC. Translated, it gives CASSRQIHSYEQYF.

V gene TRBV25-1 combines with J gene TRBJ2-1, with TRBD2 matching over 9 bases. There are 17 residues in the CDR3. The germline V gene encodes CDR1 MGHDK and CDR2 SYGVNS. With V trimmed by 3 bases and J by 2 bases, 8 bases remained unmatched. CDR3 sequence reads: CASSEGGGRAPYNEQFF. CDR3 DNA sequence: TGTGCCAGCAGTGAGGGGGGCGGGAGGGCCCCCTACAATGAGCAGTTCTTC.

The rearrangement uses TRBV28 and TRBJ2-1; D perhaps matches TRBD2 (5 bases). In germline, CDR1 is MDHEN, CDR2 SYDVKM. This CDR3 is 12 amino acids long. The V end lost 5 bases, the J end lost 12 bases, and 14 bases lay between the germline ends. The CDR3 DNA sequence: TGTGCCAGCAGTCGGGGTACATGGGGGCAGTTCTTC. It is translated as CASSRGTWGQFF.

This chain connects TRBV4-3 to TRBJ2-7; weak D call: TRBD2 (5 bases). This CDR3 spans 13 amino acids. V shed 3 bases and J shed 6 bases, with 12 bases lying between them. The V gene's germline CDR1 is LGHNA and CDR2 YSLEER. The CDR3 region has the DNA TGCGCCAGCAGCCATTCTGTCAGCGGCGAGCAGTACTTC. It encodes CASSHSVSGEQYF.

The chain employs TRBV7-3 and TRBJ2-3, with D possibly being TRBD2 (6 bases). V was clipped by 2 bases and J by 0 bases, with 12 bases between them. Germline assignment: CDR1 SGHTA and CDR2 FQGTGA. The CDR3 runs 16 residues. The CDR3 region has the DNA TGTGCCAGCAGCTTAGAGGCGGGATCTAGCACAGATACGCAGTATTTT. This encodes CASSLEAGSSTDTQYF.

The rearrangement uses TRBV5-4 and TRBJ2-1, with TRBD2 matching over 7 bases. The trim removed 4 bases at V and 1 base at J, leaving 5 bases unmatched. The CDR3 sequence is 15 residues long. Germline CDR1 is SGHNT and CDR2 is YYREEE (reference sequence). CDR3 loop: CASSREEWSYNEQFF. The CDR3 bases are TGTGCCAGCAGCCGGGAGGAGTGGTCCTACAATGAGCAGTTCTTC.